Following are 17 T cell receptor beta chains from one sample sequenced in a study of OX40 agonist ivuxolimab in advanced cancers. The repertoire was sequenced with immunoSEQ multiplex PCR; TCRdb's copy has only in-frame clones and lacks some. The sample yields around 80,000 clones, roughly 92% seen once. The specimen was CD4+ or CD8+ T cells sorted from blood, collected in a trial of the OX40 agonist ivuxolimab. These receptors were taken from an adult with an advanced solid tumor such as melanoma, head and neck, liver or kidney cancer.

J is TRBJ1-2 and V is TRBV11-2; D is ambiguous. Germline-derived CDR1 and CDR2 are SGHAT and FQNNGV. The CDR3 runs to 12 residues. V lost 5 bases, J lost 4 bases, and 8 bases lay in between. The CDR3 sequence: CASSLDRYGYTF. In nucleotides, the CDR3 is TGTGCCAGCAGCCTGGACCGCTATGGCTACACCTTC.

The CDR3 loop is CASSLVGNQPQHF. In nucleotides, the CDR3 is TGCGCCAGCAGCTTAGTAGGGAATCAGCCCCAGCATTTT. The gene calls are TRBV5-1 and TRBJ1-5; D is unresolved. Germline V lookup: CDR1 SGHRS, CDR2 YFSETQ. The CDR3 runs 13 residues. V lost 2 bases and J lost 4, with 7 bases in between.

V usage is TRBV6-5 and J usage is TRBJ1-4; weak D call: TRBD1 (5 bases). Germline assignment: CDR1 MNHEY and CDR2 SVGAGI. Trimming pared 7 bases from V and 0 bases from J, leaving 9 bases between. This CDR3 has 14 amino acids. The CDR3 protein is CASTPTATNEKLFF. CDR3 coding DNA: TGTGCCAGCACCCCGACAGCAACTAATGAAAAACTGTTTTTT.

The sample holds one count of this clone. The chain carries TRBV19 and TRBJ1-1; D uncertain. The ends were cut back, 3 bases at V and 1 base at J, with 6 bases in the middle. From germline, CDR1 is LNHDA and CDR2 SQIVND (reference sequence). The CDR3 has 13 residues. The CDR3 DNA follows: TGTGCCAGTAGTATGAGGGAGAACACTGAAGCTTTCTTT. Its protein product is CASSMRENTEAFF. The variable domain in full, completed from reference TRBV19 and TRBJ1-1, reads DGGITQSPKYLFRKEGQNVTLSCEQNLNHDAMYWYRQDPGQGLRLIYYSQIVNDFQKGDIAEGYSVSREKKESFPLTVTSAQKNPTAFYLCASSMRENTEAFFGQGTRLTVV.

This clone was seen just once. This chain uses TRBV19 with TRBJ1-2, with a weak D call TRBD1 (6 bases). Looked up from germline, CDR1 is LNHDA and CDR2 is SQIVND (reference sequence). Trimming took 4 bases from V and 4 from J, leaving 13 bases between them. The CDR3 length is 14 residues. The chain's CDR3 is CASSTRGGGYGYTF. CDR3 sequence (DNA): TGTGCCAGTAGTACAAGGGGGGGAGGCTATGGCTACACCTTC.

This clone is a singleton in its sample. This rearrangement joins TRBV6-5 to TRBJ2-7, with D maybe TRBD2 (7 bases). CDR1 is MNHEY, CDR2 SVGAGI, per germline. The ends were cut back, 6 bases at V and 4 bases at J, with 16 bases in the middle. CDR3 length: 14 amino acids. Here the CDR3 DNA reads TGTGCCAGCAGGCCGGGGGGCTCCAATTACGAGCAGTACTTC. Amino acid sequence: CASRPGGSNYEQYF.

CDR3 region: CASSPEGRGNTEAFF. The CDR3 DNA reads as TGTGCCAGCAGCCCCGAGGGGAGGGGGAACACTGAAGCTTTCTTT. The rearrangement uses TRBV5-6 and TRBJ1-1; TRBD1 might be the D (5 bases). V lost 4 bases and J 1 base, leaving 14 bases between the germline ends. CDR1 and CDR2 from the germline V gene are SGHDT and YYEEEE. CDR3 length equals 15 residues. Full variable domain (rest looked up from reference TRBV5-6 and TRBJ1-1): DAGVTQSPTHLIKTRGQQVTLRCSPKSGHDTVSWYQQALGQGPQFIFQYYEEEERQRGNFPDRFSGHQFPNYSSELNVNALLLGDSALYLCASSPEGRGNTEAFFGQGTRLTVV.

This CDR3 reads CAISVGLAGGPNTGELFF. The DNA of the CDR3 is TGTGCCATCAGTGTGGGACTAGCGGGAGGCCCGAACACCGGGGAGCTGTTTTTT. The V gene is TRBV10-3, the J gene TRBJ2-2, with TRBD2 matching over 15 bases. CDR1 ENHRY and CDR2 SYGVKD come from the germline V gene. This CDR3 contains 18 residues. V lost 4 bases and J lost 0; bases outside the gene matches: 3.

V is TRBV10-1 and J is TRBJ1-1, with D unclear. Per the germline V gene, CDR1 is WNHNN and CDR2 is SYGVQD (reference sequence). This CDR3 is built from 13 residues. The V end was cut by 0 bases, the J end by 8 bases, with 10 bases between. This CDR3 reads CASSESPLGEAFF. The CDR3 coding sequence is TGCGCCAGCAGTGAGTCACCCTTAGGGGAAGCTTTCTTT.

The chain recombines TRBV10-3 with TRBJ1-5; 9 nucleotides align to TRBD1. Per germline, CDR1 ENHRY and CDR2 SYGVKD. With V trimmed by 3 bases and J by 7 bases, 10 bases remained unmatched. CDR3 length: 16 residues. Here the CDR3 DNA reads TGTGCCATCAGTGATTCGGACAGGGGAGAGGGGCAGCCCCAGCATTTT. Encoded protein: CAISDSDRGEGQPQHF.

This sequence joins TRBV7-3 and TRBJ2-1; D unclear. This CDR3 comprises 12 residues. Trimming took 0 bases from V and 10 from J, leaving 7 bases between them. From germline, CDR1 is SGHTA and CDR2 FQGTGA. CDR3 in DNA: TGTGCCAGCAGCTTAACATGGGGAGAGCAGTTCTTC. This translates into CASSLTWGEQFF. Using reference TRBV7-3 and TRBJ2-1 for the parts outside the CDR3, the full variable domain is GAGVSQTPSNKVTEKGKYVELRCDPISGHTALYWYRQSLGQGPEFLIYFQGTGAADDSGLPNDRFFAVRPEGSVSTLKIQRTERGDSAVYLCASSLTWGEQFFGPGTRLTVL.

The J gene is TRBJ2-7, the V gene TRBV6-1, with 7 bases identical to TRBD1. CDR1 MNHNS and CDR2 SASEGT come from the germline V gene. V lost 6 bases and J lost 6; bases outside the gene matches: 5. The CDR3 spans 12 residues. CDR3 residues: CASRPPGGEQYF. CDR3 nucleotide sequence: TGTGCCAGCAGACCGCCAGGGGGCGAGCAGTACTTC.

The chain uses TRBV6-1 and TRBJ2-7; 7 bases agree with TRBD2. Germline assignment: CDR1 MNHNS and CDR2 SASEGT. After removal of 5 bases from V and 6 bases from J, the junction contained 13 bases not matched to a gene. This CDR3 spans 15 amino acids. CDR3 nucleotide sequence: TGTGCCAGCAGTCACCGAGATGCGGGAGAGGGCGAGCAGTACTTC. Translation: CASSHRDAGEGEQYF.

This CDR3 reads CASSFDRNQPQHF. DNA for the CDR3: TGTGCCAGCAGCTTCGACAGGAATCAGCCCCAGCATTTT. The rearrangement links TRBV11-2 to TRBJ1-5; the D gene is possibly TRBD1 (6 bases). The V and J ends lost 3 bases and 4 bases respectively, with 7 bases between them. Germline values: CDR1 SGHAT, CDR2 FQNNGV. CDR3 length equals 13 residues.

This clone has just a few counts. The chain links TRBV6-1 to TRBJ1-2; 9 positions agree with TRBD1. The CDR3 covers 14 residues. V shed 5 bases, J shed 8 bases, and the junction held 9 bases outside the gene matches. CDR1 and CDR2 from the germline V gene are MNHNS and SASEGT. For the CDR3, the DNA is TGTGCCAGCAGTACAGGGGGCGCGGGTGAAGGCTACACCTTC. Residues: CASSTGGAGEGYTF.

The chain joins TRBV27 to TRBJ2-7, with D possibly TRBD2 on 5 matching bases. V was pared by 4 bases and J by 1 base, with 11 bases between. Looked up from germline, CDR1 is MNHEY and CDR2 is SMNVEV (reference sequence). This CDR3 has 14 amino acids. The CDR3: CASSSPGLSYEQYF. In nucleotides, the CDR3 is TGTGCCAGCAGTTCCCCTGGACTGTCCTACGAGCAGTACTTC.

The chain carries TRBV5-5 and TRBJ2-7; a possible D gene is TRBD2 (5 bases). V was cut by 4 bases and J by 2 bases, with 19 bases left in between. CDR1 SGHKS and CDR2 YYEKEE come from the germline V gene (reference sequence). There are 16 residues in the CDR3. The CDR3 loop is CASSASPRTSAYEQYF. In nucleotides, the CDR3 is TGTGCCAGCAGCGCAAGCCCCCGGACTTCAGCCTACGAGCAGTACTTC.